What follows are 14 T cell receptor beta chains derived from one specimen sequenced in a study of beta chain features in type 1 diabetes. The study reverse transcribed the entire isolated RNA, so it sequenced expressed TCRB transcripts. The data were produced by immunoSEQ multiplex PCR, yet TCRdb's version contains in-frame clones alone and is incomplete. The table has around 130,000 clones, 7.5% to 9.5% seen once. The antigens these receptors bind are not known. Study-level findings and limits: Type 1 diabetes patients showed a moderate but significant shortening of TCRB CDR3s in all four CD4+ subsets.

The specimen was central memory CD4+ T cells from blood. These TCRs come from a young man with type 1 diabetes.

The V call is TRBV29-1, the J call TRBJ1-2; D perhaps matches TRBD1 (5 bases). The CDR3 consists of 13 residues. V was shortened by 6 bases and J by 7 bases, with 18 bases between the two germline ends. Germline-derived CDR1 and CDR2 are SQVTM and ANQGSEA. The CDR3 loop is CSVLTPGDRGYTF. Here the CDR3 DNA reads TGCAGCGTCCTCACTCCGGGGGATCGTGGCTACACCTTC.

The chain combines TRBV2 with TRBJ2-3; TRBD1 might be the D (5 bases). Germline loops: CDR1 SNHLY, CDR2 FYNNEI. Trimming shortened V by 4 bases and J by 5 bases, and 10 bases separated the two germline ends. This CDR3 contains 13 residues. The CDR3 sequence: CASSGGSGDTQYF. CDR3 DNA sequence: TGTGCCAGCAGTGGGGGCTCTGGAGATACGCAGTATTTT.

This chain joins TRBV11-1 and TRBJ2-7, with D tentatively TRBD1 (5 bases). This CDR3 has 15 amino acids. Trimming removed 5 bases at V and 0 bases at J, with 14 bases between. Germline CDR1 reads SGHAT; CDR2 reads FQDESV (reference sequence). The CDR3 DNA reads as TGTGCCAGCAGCGACCGGACACAAAGCTCCTACGAGCAGTACTTC. It encodes CASSDRTQSSYEQYF.

The rearrangement uses TRBV7-9 and TRBJ2-3, with TRBD2 matching over 10 bases. This CDR3 contains 17 residues. Per germline, CDR1 SEHNR and CDR2 FQNEAQ (reference sequence). The V segment lost 5 bases and the J segment 4 bases; nucleotides outside the gene matches: 12. CDR3 coding DNA: TGTGCCAGCAGCACACTAGGGGGTAGCGGGGGGCCAGATACGCAGTATTTT. Its protein product is CASSTLGGSGGPDTQYF.

The chain employs TRBV10-3 and TRBJ2-7, with D possibly matching TRBD1 (7 bases). Germline V gene sequence: CDR1 ENHRY, CDR2 SYGVKD. V lost 2 bases and J 0 bases, leaving 17 bases between the germline ends. The CDR3 has 17 amino acids. DNA of the CDR3: TGTGCCATCAGTGAGGCGGCGGGGCAGGGGGGCTCCTACGAGCAGTACTTC. Translating it yields CAISEAAGQGGSYEQYF.

This chain links TRBV5-4 with TRBJ2-7; 10 nucleotides align to TRBD1. The V and J ends lost 2 bases and 9 bases, in that order; junction bases with no gene match: 8. Germline V gives CDR1 SGHNT, CDR2 YYREEE (reference sequence). The CDR3 is 14 residues long. As DNA, the CDR3 is TGTGCCAGCAGCTTTTCGGGACAGGGGCCGGGGCAGTACTTC. Protein sequence: CASSFSGQGPGQYF.

The genes are TRBV7-2 and TRBJ1-1; TRBD1 matches at 8 bases. Looked up from germline, CDR1 is SGHTA and CDR2 is FQGNSA. After removal of 1 base from V and 6 bases from J, the junction contained 4 bases not matched to a gene. This CDR3 comprises 14 residues. Here the CDR3 DNA reads TGTGCCAGCAGCTTAGGGACAGGGACCCCTGAAGCTTTCTTT. It is translated as CASSLGTGTPEAFF.

This clone was counted a few times. The chain combines TRBV5-4 with TRBJ1-1; 8 bases are a match to TRBD1. The CDR3 runs to 15 residues. Germline assignment: CDR1 SGHNT and CDR2 YYREEE (reference sequence). The V segment lost 3 bases and the J segment 4 bases; nucleotides outside the gene matches: 8. CDR3 in amino acids: CASSSGQGIATEAFF. For the CDR3, the DNA is TGTGCCAGCAGCTCCGGACAGGGCATAGCCACTGAAGCTTTCTTT.

This chain connects TRBV9 to TRBJ2-5, with TRBD1 identical over 8 bases. The CDR3 loop spans 16 amino acids. Germline V gene data show CDR1 as SGDLS and CDR2 as YYNGEE. With 0 bases clipped from V and 1 base from J, the junction kept 5 bases outside the gene matches. DNA for the CDR3: TGTGCCAGCAGCGTAGGAACAGGGGGACTCCAAGAGACCCAGTACTTC. This translates into CASSVGTGGLQETQYF.

CDR3 amino acids: CASSFTTGEDGYTF. The CDR3 DNA is TGTGCCAGCAGCTTTACGACAGGGGAGGATGGCTACACCTTC. The V and J genes are TRBV11-2 and TRBJ1-2; 8 nucleotides line up with TRBD1. CDR3 length: 14 residues. J was trimmed by 6 bases and V by 3 bases; bases with no gene match: 6. CDR1 and CDR2 (germline): SGHAT, FQNNGV.

The chain recombines TRBV7-2 with TRBJ2-3, with a tentative D call TRBD1 (6 bases). The V gene's germline CDR1 is SGHTA and CDR2 FQGNSA. Trimming took off 1 base at V and 8 bases at J, with 19 bases between the two ends. The CDR3 sequence is 16 residues long. CDR3 in amino acids: CASSLDRALVGGTQYF. In DNA form, the CDR3 reads TGTGCCAGCAGCTTAGACCGGGCGCTCGTAGGGGGTACGCAGTATTTT.

This CDR3 is CASSLRTGWNYGYTF. CDR3 nucleotide sequence: TGTGCCAGCAGCTTGCGGACAGGGTGGAACTATGGCTACACCTTC. The chain couples TRBV11-1 to TRBJ1-2; 8 bases map to TRBD1. Trimming took 3 bases from V and 2 from J; bases not matched to a gene: 5. This CDR3 comprises 15 residues. Germline V gene lookup returns CDR1 SGHAT and CDR2 FQDESV (reference sequence).

This clone was counted between two and nine times. The chain has TRBV28 and TRBJ2-5; TRBD1 matches at 7 bases. Germline V gene lookup returns CDR1 MDHEN and CDR2 SYDVKM. The CDR3 loop spans 14 amino acids. The V and J ends lost 4 bases and 1 base, in that order; junction bases with no gene match: 3. This CDR3 reads CASSSGQLQETQYF. As DNA, the CDR3 is TGTGCCAGCAGTTCGGGACAGCTCCAAGAGACCCAGTACTTC.

This chain uses TRBV30 with TRBJ2-1; 11 bases fit TRBD2. V trimming: 1 base; J trimming: 6 bases; junction bases outside the gene matches: 5. The germline CDR1 and CDR2 sequences are GTSNPN and SVGIG (reference sequence). The CDR3 runs to 15 residues. CDR3: CAWSAFSGGANEQFF. The CDR3 DNA reads TGTGCCTGGAGTGCCTTTAGCGGGGGGGCCAATGAGCAGTTCTTC.